This T cell receptor (beta chain) was sequenced in a study of a mutant IDH1 vaccine in newly diagnosed glioma. Study-level background: Treated patients showed a male proportion of approximately 62%, a female proportion of 37.5%, and a mean age of approximately 40 years. Patients' prior therapy spanned radiotherapy, temozolomide, or both; most underwent both.

V gave up 0 bases and J gave up 4 bases, with 16 bases separating them. The CDR3 runs 16 residues. Germline V gene data show CDR1 as SGHRS and CDR2 as YFSETQ. Time point: baseline, week 1 (first vaccination visit). Stated treatment: pre-vaccination baseline after standard-of-care therapy. Sequencing was performed with immunoSEQ multiplex PCR; in TCRdb, only in-frame clones are kept and a portion is missing. The sample contains tens of thousands of clones, approximately 90% of which appear only once. Study-wide results and caveats: It was over 85% of patients that developed vaccine-induced immune responses.

With respect to this clone: Antigen: not known.

The sample was PBMCs, taken from a glioma patient treated with radiotherapy, temozolomide or both. The chain has TRBV5-1 and TRBJ1-1; perhaps TRBD1 as D (6 bases). The clonotype comes from a man aged 25 to 40 with glioma. This CDR3 is CASSLAVSGVGTEAFF. CDR3 bases: TGCGCCAGCAGCTTGGCCGTGTCAGGGGTGGGCACTGAAGCTTTCTTT.